This TCR beta chain derives from a study of T cell responses to AZD1222 COVID-19 vaccine. Concerning this clone: Its antigen is as yet unknown.

Study results and limitations: Once two AZD1222 doses were given, Spike-specific TCR breadth and depth went up. Females made up more of the donors, who were largely white British, and clonal diversity may have come out too low.

V shed 6 bases and J 7 bases; nucleotides not matched to a gene: 6. Germline V lookup: CDR1 MNHEY, CDR2 SVGAGI. This CDR3 has 14 residues. This table comes from immunoSEQ multiplex PCR, and its TCRdb copy is limited to in-frame clones, with some not included. The sample contains about 94,000 clones, roughly 88% of which appear only once. This specimen consisted of peripheral blood, obtained 28 days after the second AZD1222 dose. The J gene is TRBJ2-2, the V gene TRBV6-5; 9 bases line up with TRBD2. The sequence came from an adult who received the AZD1222 COVID-19 vaccine. The CDR3 loop reads CASREGLAGGELFF. DNA of the CDR3: TGTGCCAGCAGGGAGGGACTAGCTGGCGGGGAGCTGTTTTTT.